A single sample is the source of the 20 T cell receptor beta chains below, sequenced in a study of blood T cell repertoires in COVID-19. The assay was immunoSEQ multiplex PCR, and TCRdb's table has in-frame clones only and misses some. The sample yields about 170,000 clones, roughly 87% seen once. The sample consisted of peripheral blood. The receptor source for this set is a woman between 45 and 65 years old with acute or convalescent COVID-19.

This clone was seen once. Here the CDR3 reads CASSKPTGLGAEAFF. In DNA, the CDR3 is TGCGCCAGCAGCAAACCGACAGGGCTCGGGGCTGAAGCTTTCTTT. The V and J genes are TRBV5-1 and TRBJ1-1; TRBD1 aligns across 7 bases. Germline V gene sequence: CDR1 SGHRS, CDR2 YFSETQ. With V trimmed by 4 bases and J by 6 bases, 12 bases remained unmatched. The CDR3 is made up of 15 amino acids.

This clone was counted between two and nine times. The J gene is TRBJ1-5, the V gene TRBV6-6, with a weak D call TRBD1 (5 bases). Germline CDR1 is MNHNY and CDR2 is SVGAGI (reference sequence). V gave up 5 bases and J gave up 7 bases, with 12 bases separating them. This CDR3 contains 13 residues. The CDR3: CASSDREAQPQHF. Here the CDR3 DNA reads TGTGCCAGCAGTGACAGAGAAGCCCAGCCCCAGCATTTT.

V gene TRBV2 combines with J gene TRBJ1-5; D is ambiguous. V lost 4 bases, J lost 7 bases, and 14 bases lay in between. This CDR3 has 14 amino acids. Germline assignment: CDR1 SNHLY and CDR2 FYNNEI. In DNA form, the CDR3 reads TGTGCCAGCAGTGTAGAAGGACCGGGGCAGCCCCAGCATTTT. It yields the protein CASSVEGPGQPQHF.

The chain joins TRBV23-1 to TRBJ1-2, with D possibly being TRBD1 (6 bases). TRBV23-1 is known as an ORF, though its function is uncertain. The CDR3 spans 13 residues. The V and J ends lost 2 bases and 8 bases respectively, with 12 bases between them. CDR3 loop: CASSQGNGTGYTF. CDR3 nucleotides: TGCGCCAGCAGTCAAGGGAACGGGACAGGCTACACCTTC.

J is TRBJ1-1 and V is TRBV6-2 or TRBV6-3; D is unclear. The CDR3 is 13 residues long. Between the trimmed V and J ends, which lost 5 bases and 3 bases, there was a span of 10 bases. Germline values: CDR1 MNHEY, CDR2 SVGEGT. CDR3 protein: CASSRHIYTEAFF. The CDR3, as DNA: TGTGCCAGCAGTAGACATATTTACACTGAAGCTTTCTTT.

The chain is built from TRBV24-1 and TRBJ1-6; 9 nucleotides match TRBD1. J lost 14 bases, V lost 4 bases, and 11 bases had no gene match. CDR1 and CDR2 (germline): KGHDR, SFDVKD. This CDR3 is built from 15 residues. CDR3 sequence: CATSDSRQGVGTLHF. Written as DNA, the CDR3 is TGTGCCACCAGTGACTCAAGACAGGGGGTTGGGACCCTCCACTTT.

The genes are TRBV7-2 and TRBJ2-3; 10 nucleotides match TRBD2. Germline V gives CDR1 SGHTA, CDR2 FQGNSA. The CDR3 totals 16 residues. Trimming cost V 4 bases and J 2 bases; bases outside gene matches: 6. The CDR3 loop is CASSWGLASPTDTQYF. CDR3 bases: TGTGCCAGCAGCTGGGGACTAGCGAGCCCCACAGATACGCAGTATTTT.

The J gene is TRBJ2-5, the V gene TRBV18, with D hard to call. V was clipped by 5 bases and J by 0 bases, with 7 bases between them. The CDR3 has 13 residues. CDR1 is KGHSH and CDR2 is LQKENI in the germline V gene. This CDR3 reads CASSTRNQETQYF. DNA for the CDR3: TGTGCCAGCTCAACCAGAAACCAAGAGACCCAGTACTTC.

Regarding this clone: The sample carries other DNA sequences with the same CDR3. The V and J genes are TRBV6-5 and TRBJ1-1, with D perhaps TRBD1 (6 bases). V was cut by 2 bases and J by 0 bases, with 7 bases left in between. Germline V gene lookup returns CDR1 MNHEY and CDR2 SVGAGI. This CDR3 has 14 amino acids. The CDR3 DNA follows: TGTGCCAGCAGTTACGGGGGCATGAACACTGAAGCTTTCTTT. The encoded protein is CASSYGGMNTEAFF.

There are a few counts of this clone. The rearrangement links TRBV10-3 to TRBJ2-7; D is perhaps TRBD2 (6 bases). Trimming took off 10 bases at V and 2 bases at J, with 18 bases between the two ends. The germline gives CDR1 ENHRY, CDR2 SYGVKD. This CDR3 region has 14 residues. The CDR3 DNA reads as TGTGCCACCCACCCCGGAGGGGTTGCCTACGAGCAGTACTTC. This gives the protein CATHPGGVAYEQYF.

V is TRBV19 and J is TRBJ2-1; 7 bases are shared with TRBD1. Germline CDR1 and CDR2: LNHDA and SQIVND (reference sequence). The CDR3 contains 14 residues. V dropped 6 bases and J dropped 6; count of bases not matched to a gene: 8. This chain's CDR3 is CASRVRQGPNEQFF. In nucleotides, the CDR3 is TGTGCCAGTAGGGTGAGACAGGGACCCAATGAGCAGTTCTTC.

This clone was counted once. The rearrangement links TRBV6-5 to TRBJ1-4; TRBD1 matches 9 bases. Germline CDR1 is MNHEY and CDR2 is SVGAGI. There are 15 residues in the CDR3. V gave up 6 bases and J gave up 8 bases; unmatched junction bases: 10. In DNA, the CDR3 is TGTGCCAGCAGCAGGGCGACAGGGGGATTCGAAAAACTGTTTTTT. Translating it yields CASSRATGGFEKLFF.

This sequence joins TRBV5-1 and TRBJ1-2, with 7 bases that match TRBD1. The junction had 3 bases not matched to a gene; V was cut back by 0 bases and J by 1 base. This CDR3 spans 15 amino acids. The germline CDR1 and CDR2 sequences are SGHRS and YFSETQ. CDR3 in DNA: TGCGCCAGCAGCTTGGGGGGGACAGATAACTATGGCTACACCTTC. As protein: CASSLGGTDNYGYTF.

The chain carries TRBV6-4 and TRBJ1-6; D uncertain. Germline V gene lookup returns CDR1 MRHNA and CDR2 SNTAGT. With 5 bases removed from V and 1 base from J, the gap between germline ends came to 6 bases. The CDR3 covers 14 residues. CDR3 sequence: CASSSESYNSPLHF. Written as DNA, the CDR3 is TGTGCCAGCAGTTCAGAATCCTATAATTCACCCCTCCACTTT.

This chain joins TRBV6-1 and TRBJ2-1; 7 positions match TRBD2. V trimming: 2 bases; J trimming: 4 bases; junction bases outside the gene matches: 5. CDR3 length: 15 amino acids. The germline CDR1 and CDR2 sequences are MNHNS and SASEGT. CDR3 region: CASSEFGGEYNEQFF. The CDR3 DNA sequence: TGTGCCAGCAGTGAATTTGGGGGGGAGTACAATGAGCAGTTCTTC.

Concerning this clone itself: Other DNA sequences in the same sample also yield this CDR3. CDR3 amino acids: CASSHRGNTEAFF. The CDR3 DNA sequence: TGTGCCAGCAGCCATCGGGGGAACACTGAAGCTTTCTTT. V usage is TRBV3-1 (or the pseudogene TRBV3-2) and J usage is TRBJ1-1, with D unresolved. This CDR3 is built from 13 residues. Germline V lookup: CDR1 LGHDT, CDR2 YNNKEL (reference sequence). V gave up 3 bases and J gave up 1 base, with 6 bases separating them.

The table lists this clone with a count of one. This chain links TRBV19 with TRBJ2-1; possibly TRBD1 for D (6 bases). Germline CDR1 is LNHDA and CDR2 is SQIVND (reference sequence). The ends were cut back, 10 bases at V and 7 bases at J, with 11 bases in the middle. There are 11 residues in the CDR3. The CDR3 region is CATLGGNEQFF. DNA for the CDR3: TGTGCCACTCTAGGGGGAAATGAGCAGTTCTTC.

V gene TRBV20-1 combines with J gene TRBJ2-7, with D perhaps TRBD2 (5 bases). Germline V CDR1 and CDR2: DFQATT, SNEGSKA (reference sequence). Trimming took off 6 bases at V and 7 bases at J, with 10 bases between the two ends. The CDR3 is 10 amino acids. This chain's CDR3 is CSAGTREQYF. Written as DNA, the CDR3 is TGCAGTGCCGGCACTAGGGAGCAGTACTTC.

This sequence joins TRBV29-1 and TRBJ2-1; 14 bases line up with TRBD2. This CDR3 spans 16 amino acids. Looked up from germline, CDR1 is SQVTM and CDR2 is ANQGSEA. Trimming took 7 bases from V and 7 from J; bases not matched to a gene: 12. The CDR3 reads CSALGTSGSFGNEQFF. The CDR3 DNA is TGCAGCGCTTTGGGGACTAGCGGGAGCTTTGGTAATGAGCAGTTCTTC.

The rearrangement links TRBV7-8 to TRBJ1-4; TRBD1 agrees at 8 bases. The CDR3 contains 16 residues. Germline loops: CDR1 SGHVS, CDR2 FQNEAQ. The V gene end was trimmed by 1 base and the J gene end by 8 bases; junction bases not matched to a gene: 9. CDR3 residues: CASSLVVGQGAEKLFF. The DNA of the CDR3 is TGTGCCAGCAGCTTAGTGGTAGGACAGGGCGCCGAAAAACTGTTTTTT.